A single sample is the source of the 24 T cell receptor beta chains below, sequenced in a study of shared clonotypes between healthy human individuals. Measured with immunoSEQ multiplex PCR; TCRdb has only the in-frame clones, and not every one. The sample lists 780,000 or so clones, over 55% occurring once. Specimen: memory CD4+ T cells sorted from blood. Subset here: CD45RA-negative fraction. All receptors derive from a woman aged 25 to 45 in good health.

This clone was observed a single time. The chain has TRBV7-8 and TRBJ2-5; D is undetermined. In germline, CDR1 is SGHVS, CDR2 FQNEAQ. Between the trimmed V and J ends, which lost 10 bases and 1 base, there was a span of 16 bases. The CDR3 spans 14 residues. CDR3 residues: CATAEEPTQETQYF. DNA for the CDR3: TGTGCCACGGCCGAAGAGCCTACCCAAGAGACCCAGTACTTC. Filled out from reference TRBV7-8 and TRBJ2-5, the complete variable domain reads GAGVSQSPRYKVAKRGQDVALRCDPISGHVSLFWYQQALGQGPEFLTYFQNEAQLDKSGLPSDRFFAERPEGSVSTLKIQRTQQEDSAVYLCATAEEPTQETQYFGPGTRLLVL.

The chain links TRBV18 to TRBJ1-3, with D possibly being TRBD1 (5 bases). Looked up from germline, CDR1 is KGHSH and CDR2 is LQKENI. The CDR3 sequence is 15 residues long. Trimming left V 3 bases short and J 0 bases short, with 9 bases between. For the CDR3, the DNA is TGTGCCAGCTCACCTCCAGGGAGCTCTGGAAACACCATATATTTT. Its translation: CASSPPGSSGNTIYF. Using reference TRBV18 and TRBJ1-3 for the parts outside the CDR3, the full variable domain is NAGVMQNPRHLVRRRGQEARLRCSPMKGHSHVYWYRQLPEEGLKFMVYLQKENIIDESGMPKERFSAEFPKEGPSILRIQQVVRGDSAAYFCASSPPGSSGNTIYFGEGSWLTVV.

The rearrangement joins TRBV5-5 to TRBJ2-5, with D possibly being TRBD2 (5 bases). The CDR3 has 12 amino acids. Trimming left V 1 base short and J 5 bases short, with 6 bases between. Germline lookup yields CDR1 SGHKS and CDR2 YYEKEE (reference sequence). The CDR3 nucleotides read TGTGCCAGCAGCTTGACGGGGGAGACCCAGTACTTC. It encodes CASSLTGETQYF. Together with reference TRBV5-5 and TRBJ2-5, the CDR3 gives the full variable domain: DAGVTQSPTHLIKTRGQQVTLRCSPISGHKSVSWYQQVLGQGPQFIFQYYEKEERGRGNFPDRFSARQFPNYSSELNVNALLLGDSALYLCASSLTGETQYFGPGTRLLVL.

The chain links TRBV28 to TRBJ2-7; TRBD2 agrees at 10 bases. V gave up 3 bases and J gave up 7 bases; unmatched junction bases: 18. This CDR3 contains 18 residues. Germline assignment: CDR1 MDHEN and CDR2 SYDVKM. This chain's CDR3 is CASSLGAWWGSGRPEQYF. The CDR3 nucleotides read TGTGCCAGCAGTTTGGGGGCCTGGTGGGGTAGCGGGAGGCCGGAGCAGTACTTC.

The gene calls are TRBV7-9 and TRBJ1-1; D unclear. The germline V gene encodes CDR1 SEHNR and CDR2 FQNEAQ (reference sequence). The CDR3 has 14 amino acids. V was trimmed by 5 bases and J by 0 bases, leaving 10 bases between them. CDR3 region: CASSQIMVNTEAFF. The CDR3 DNA follows: TGTGCCAGCAGCCAAATCATGGTGAACACTGAAGCTTTCTTT.

The chain combines TRBV5-1 with TRBJ2-1; TRBD2 matches at 7 bases. V shed 0 bases and J 7 bases; nucleotides not matched to a gene: 1. Germline V lookup: CDR1 SGHRS, CDR2 YFSETQ. The CDR3 runs 13 residues. CDR3 protein: CASSLGSGNEQFF. The CDR3 nucleotides are TGCGCCAGCAGCTTGGGTAGCGGGAATGAGCAGTTCTTC.

This chain uses TRBV20-1 with TRBJ2-1, with D unresolved. CDR1 is DFQATT, CDR2 SNEGSKA, per germline (reference sequence). The CDR3 covers 10 residues. The V gene lost 5 bases and the J gene lost 8 bases, with 7 bases spanning the gap. The DNA for the CDR3 is TGCAGTGCTGGACCCTATGAGCAGTTCTTC. Its protein product is CSAGPYEQFF.

The J gene is TRBJ1-5, the V gene TRBV28; D is perhaps TRBD1 (6 bases). V lost 8 bases and J lost 6, with 23 bases in between. CDR1 is MDHEN, CDR2 SYDVKM, per germline. This CDR3 region has 16 residues. In DNA, the CDR3 is TGTGCCAGCTCAGGGGTCGGCGGGATCCGTAGTCAGCCCCAGCATTTT. Its translation: CASSGVGGIRSQPQHF.

The chain carries TRBV28 and TRBJ1-5, with D maybe TRBD1 (6 bases). The CDR3 runs 14 residues. CDR1 is MDHEN and CDR2 is SYDVKM in the germline V gene. The V gene lost 2 bases and the J gene lost 5 bases, with 10 bases spanning the gap. The CDR3 reads CASSLRQEDQPQHF. CDR3 DNA: TGTGCCAGCAGTTTAAGACAGGAAGATCAGCCCCAGCATTTT.

The chain joins TRBV28 to TRBJ1-2, with a weak D call TRBD1 (5 bases). This CDR3 contains 14 residues. V was clipped by 5 bases and J by 7 bases, with 17 bases between them. Germline lookup yields CDR1 MDHEN and CDR2 SYDVKM. CDR3 in amino acids: CASSEQKPGRGYTF. CDR3 DNA: TGTGCCAGCAGTGAACAAAAACCAGGGCGTGGCTACACCTTC.

Notes on this clone: The identical CDR3 is also encoded by other nucleotide sequences in the sample. This chain links TRBV15 with TRBJ2-7; D possibly corresponds to TRBD1 (6 bases). Germline V lookup: CDR1 LNHNV, CDR2 YYDKDF (reference sequence). V dropped 3 bases and J dropped 6 bases, with 12 bases sitting between them. This CDR3 has 13 residues. The chain's CDR3 is CATSRRTVGEQYF. In nucleotides, the CDR3 is TGTGCCACCAGCAGGCGGACAGTGGGCGAGCAGTACTTC.

V and J are TRBV4-1 and TRBJ2-7; D uncertain. Germline V lookup: CDR1 MGHRA, CDR2 YSYEKL. The CDR3 sequence is 13 residues long. Trimming shortened V by 2 bases and J by 3 bases, and 8 bases separated the two germline ends. The CDR3 loop reads CASSQLLGYEQYF. The CDR3 region has the DNA TGCGCCAGCAGCCAACTGCTAGGCTACGAGCAGTACTTC.

This clone was seen only a few times. V gene TRBV10-1 combines with J gene TRBJ2-7; no clear D. Trimming took 4 bases from V and 6 from J, leaving 19 bases between them. Per germline, CDR1 WNHNN and CDR2 SYGVQD (reference sequence). The CDR3 is 15 amino acids. CDR3 in DNA: TGCGCCAGCAGTGGTACAAATGGGATGGGCTTCGAGCAGTACTTC. This translates into CASSGTNGMGFEQYF.

In regard to this clone: Just one base apart from a much larger clone, this may be a read error. Other DNA variants within this sample encode the same CDR3. The chain links TRBV5-4 to TRBJ2-5; D remains unclear. V lost 0 bases and J lost 2, with 2 bases in between. Germline V CDR1 and CDR2: SGHNT, YYREEE (reference sequence). CDR3 size: 12 residues. The CDR3: CASSLAQETQYF. CDR3 sequence (DNA): TGTGCCAGCAGCTTGGCACAAGAGACCCAGTACTTC.

This chain links TRBV5-1 with TRBJ2-7; 11 positions agree with TRBD1. Per the germline V gene, CDR1 is SGHRS and CDR2 is YFSETQ. V lost 1 base, J lost 5 bases, and 8 bases stayed unmatched. The CDR3 consists of 16 residues. The CDR3 nucleotides read TGCGCCAGCAGCTTGCTAGGGACAGGGGGTATAGACGAGCAGTACTTC. This translates into CASSLLGTGGIDEQYF.

The chain links TRBV4-2 to TRBJ2-1; possibly TRBD2 for D (6 bases). The CDR3 has 16 amino acids. CDR1 is LGHNA, CDR2 YNFKEQ, per germline. V lost 0 bases and J lost 3, with 12 bases in between. The CDR3 loop reads CASSQDRRVRYNEQFF. The CDR3 DNA follows: TGTGCCAGCAGCCAAGATAGGAGGGTTCGCTACAATGAGCAGTTCTTC.

The genes are TRBV11-3 and TRBJ2-1; D gene uncertain. Germline V gives CDR1 SGHNT, CDR2 YENEEA. The CDR3 covers 12 residues. Trimming took off 5 bases at V and 9 bases at J, with 11 bases between the two ends. CDR3 bases: TGTGCCAGCAGCCGCAAGAAGGGTGAGCAGTTCTTC. It is translated as CASSRKKGEQFF.

This chain uses TRBV28 with TRBJ1-1; a weak D match, TRBD1 (5 bases). Germline CDR1 reads MDHEN; CDR2 reads SYDVKM. The CDR3 loop spans 13 amino acids. Trimming removed 7 bases from V and 2 bases from J, with 11 bases in between. CDR3 region: CASTWDGNTEAFF. CDR3 DNA: TGTGCCAGCACCTGGGACGGAAACACTGAAGCTTTCTTT.

The chain has TRBV23-1 and TRBJ2-5; D gene unclear. TRBV23-1 is flagged as an ORF with uncertain function. This CDR3 has 16 residues. The V and J ends lost 1 base and 4 bases respectively, with 16 bases between them. The CDR3 DNA sequence: TGCGCCAGCAGTCAATGCGCCCGCAGCTCGGGAGAGACCCAGTACTTC. This translates into CASSQCARSSGETQYF.

This chain links TRBV6-6 with TRBJ2-7, with 9 positions matching TRBD2. J lost 7 bases, V lost 3 bases, and 7 bases had no gene match. CDR1 and CDR2 (germline): MNHNY, SVGAGI (reference sequence). CDR3 length equals 14 residues. The chain's CDR3 is CASSYGGRAKEQYF. For the CDR3, the DNA is TGTGCCAGCAGTTATGGCGGGAGGGCAAAGGAGCAGTACTTC.

V gene TRBV28 combines with J gene TRBJ2-7; no clear D gene. Trimming shortened V by 4 bases and J by 5 bases, and 9 bases separated the two germline ends. Per the germline V gene, CDR1 is MDHEN and CDR2 is SYDVKM. This CDR3 is built from 12 residues. CDR3 nucleotides: TGTGCCAGCAGTTCGACGGATGACGAGCAGTACTTC. It translates to CASSSTDDEQYF.

The rearrangement joins TRBV14 to TRBJ2-3, with D perhaps matching TRBD1 or TRBD2 (5 bases each). Per germline, CDR1 SGHDN and CDR2 FVKESK. This CDR3 region has 14 residues. V was trimmed by 6 bases and J by 2 bases, leaving 12 bases between them. The CDR3 region is CASRGTSPTDTQYF. The CDR3, as DNA: TGTGCCAGCAGAGGGACGAGCCCCACAGATACGCAGTATTTT.

This clone was seen more than once but under ten times. J is TRBJ2-3 and V is TRBV29-1; D gene unclear. Germline lookup yields CDR1 SQVTM and CDR2 ANQGSEA. This CDR3 contains 14 residues. Deletions cut 6 bases from V and 0 bases from J, with 13 bases between. The CDR3 bases are TGCAGCGTCTCATTGGGTGGCAGCACAGATACGCAGTATTTT. Translated, it gives CSVSLGGSTDTQYF.

The V call is TRBV27, the J call TRBJ2-7; D is ambiguous. The CDR3 is made up of 12 amino acids. Germline CDR1 reads MNHEY; CDR2 reads SMNVEV (reference sequence). V lost 6 bases and J 0 bases, leaving 6 bases between the germline ends. CDR3 DNA sequence: TGTGCCAGCAGATCCAACTCCTACGAGCAGTACTTC. It specifies CASRSNSYEQYF.